This T cell receptor beta chain emerged from a study of blood T cell repertoires in COVID-19. Per the study methods: Reference gene primers were amplified, and this amplification served to estimate nucleated cell counts. Sequenced by immunoSEQ multiplex PCR; TCRdb stores in-frame clones only, minus some. That table is the source of V, J and clone size, and D and trimming were worked out from the DNA. Of more than 60,000 clones in the sample, roughly 80% were seen once. The CDR3 has 15 amino acids. Losses at the gene ends were 8 bases for V and 8 bases for J; bases not matched to a gene: 10. The germline V gene encodes CDR1 MNHEY and CDR2 SVGAGI.

J is TRBJ2-1 and V is TRBV6-5, with 12 bases fitting TRBD2. The receptor's source is a woman over 75 with acute or convalescent COVID-19. Sample: peripheral blood. The CDR3 DNA is TGTGCCAGCTCTGGGGCTAGCGGGAGGGCCTATGAGCAGTTCTTC. Translation gives CASSGASGRAYEQFF.